The entry below gives a single T cell receptor (beta chain) sequence along with its context. The antigen is undetermined. Each cDNA molecule carried a unique molecular identifier. TCRdb reanalysed the 5' RACE reads using MiXCR and keeps one entry per CDR3 protein. Counted here are tens of thousands of distinct CDR3 sequences, around 17% occurring once; the ten biggest clones make up around 4.9%. Deletions cut 1 base from V and 5 bases from J, with 10 bases between. Per germline, CDR1 SGHAT and CDR2 FQNNGV. The CDR3 spans 14 residues. This sample is drawn from a study of early T cells in non-severe SARS-CoV-2 infection. The study's findings and limits: CD4 and private specificities were missed by VDJdb matching, which favored anti-spike CD8 responses.

This sample comprised whole blood, obtained at baseline. The receptor was derived from an adult who was a healthcare worker with PCR-confirmed SARS-CoV-2 infection or an uninfected control (not recorded which). The V gene is TRBV11-2, the J gene TRBJ2-3; D is ambiguous. CDR3 DNA: TGTGCCAGCAGCTTAGGGCTAGGCAGAGATACGCAGTATTTT. It specifies CASSLGLGRDTQYF.